One T cell receptor (beta chain) is described in this entry. The CDR3 contains 13 residues. The V and J ends lost 4 bases and 5 bases, in that order; junction bases with no gene match: 3. Germline-derived CDR1 and CDR2 are MRHNA and SNTAGT. TCR beta chains were sequenced at survey level with immunoSEQ. Sequencing used immunoSEQ multiplex PCR; TCRdb keeps in-frame clones, though not all of them. This table has roughly 68,000 clones, 93% appearing once. Input material: PBMCs. The TCR was taken from a man aged 40-49 years with rheumatoid arthritis. V usage is TRBV6-4 and J usage is TRBJ1-1; 8 positions match TRBD1. CDR3 nucleotide sequence: TGTGCCAGCAGTGCGACAGGGGAAACTGAAGCTTTCTTT. Its protein product is CASSATGETEAFF.